This TCR beta chain was obtained from a study of T-cell memory formation after mild COVID-19. Study results and limitations: Pre-infection memory carried some responding clones, suggesting that cross-reactive memory joined.

This CDR3 comprises 15 residues. Germline CDR1 is MNHEY and CDR2 is SMNVEV (reference sequence). V was clipped by 4 bases and J by 1 base, with 13 bases between them. In this sample, this clonotype turned up many times. The target antigen is unknown. TCR alpha and TCR beta cDNA libraries carrying sample barcodes and UMIs were produced by 5'RACE using constant-segment primers. TCRdb re-called the 5' RACE reads with MiXCR, one entry per CDR3 protein. The sample shows a few hundred thousand distinct CDR3 sequences, 15% to 20% of them seen only once. The sequencing sample was made of PBMCs or a T cell subset sorted from them (not recorded which). This sequence was found in a man between 18 and 29 years old who had mild COVID-19 (a few samples of this study predate the infection). Cell type and time point are not known. This chain links TRBV27 with TRBJ2-5; D gene uncertain. This chain's CDR3 is CASSSPDWGQETQYF. The DNA of the CDR3 is TGTGCCAGCAGTTCCCCCGACTGGGGCCAAGAGACCCAGTACTTC.